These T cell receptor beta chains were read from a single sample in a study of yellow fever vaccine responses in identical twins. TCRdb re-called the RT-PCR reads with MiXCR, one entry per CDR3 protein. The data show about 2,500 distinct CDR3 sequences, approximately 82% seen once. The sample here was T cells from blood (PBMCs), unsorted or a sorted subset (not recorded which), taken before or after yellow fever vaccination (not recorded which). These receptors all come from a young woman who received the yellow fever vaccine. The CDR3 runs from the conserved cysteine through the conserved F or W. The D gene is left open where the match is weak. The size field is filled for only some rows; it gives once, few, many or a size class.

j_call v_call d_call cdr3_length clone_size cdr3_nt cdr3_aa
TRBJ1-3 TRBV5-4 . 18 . TGTGCCAGCAGCTTGATGGGCTCGACGGGACTCTCTGGAAACACCATATATTTT CASSLMGSTGLSGNTIYF
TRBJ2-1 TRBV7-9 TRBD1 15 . TGTGCCAGCAGCCCCCGGACAGGGATCTACAATGAGCAGTTCTTC CASSPRTGIYNEQFF
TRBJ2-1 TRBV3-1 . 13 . TGTGCCAGCAGCCAACTATCCGGGACCCATGAATTCTTC CASSQLSGTHEFF
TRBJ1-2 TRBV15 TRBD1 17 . TGTGCCACCAGCAGCTACCGGGACAGGGGGCGCGACTATGGCTACACCTTC CATSSYRDRGRDYGYTF
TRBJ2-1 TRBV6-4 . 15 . TGTGCCAGCAGTGACGAGGCAAGCTCCTACAATGAGCAGTTCTTC CASSDEASSYNEQFF
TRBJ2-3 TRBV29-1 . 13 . TGCAGCGTTCCAAGGGAGCCCACAGATACGCAGTATTTT CSVPREPTDTQYF
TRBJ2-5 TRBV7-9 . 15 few TGTGCCAGCAGCTTACTAACAGCCCGTCGGGAGACCCAGTACTTC CASSLLTARRETQYF
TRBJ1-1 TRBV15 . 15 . TGTGCCACCAGCAGAGATATACAGGGGAACACTGAAGCTTTCTTT CATSRDIQGNTEAFF
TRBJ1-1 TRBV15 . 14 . TGTGCCACCAGCAGAACTACCTCGGGCACTGAAGCTTTCTTT CATSRTTSGTEAFF
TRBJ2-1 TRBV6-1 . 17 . TGTGCCAGCAGTCCCCCCGCCCCCGGATTTCCCTTAGATGAGCAGTTCTTC CASSPPAPGFPLDEQFF
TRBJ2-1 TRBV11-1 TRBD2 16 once TGTGCCAGCAGCTTAGGAGGCGGGAGGGCAAACAATGAGCAGTTCTTC CASSLGGGRANNEQFF
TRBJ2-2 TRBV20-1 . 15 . TGCAGTGCTAGAGCTGATTTTAGTGACACCGGGGAGCTGTTTTTT CSARADFSDTGELFF
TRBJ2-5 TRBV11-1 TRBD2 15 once TGTGCCAGCAGCTCCGGGACTAGCGGACAAGAGACCCAGTACTTC CASSSGTSGQETQYF
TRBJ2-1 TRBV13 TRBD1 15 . TGTGCCAGCATCGACGGACAGGGGATGTACAATGAGCAGTTCTTC CASIDGQGMYNEQFF
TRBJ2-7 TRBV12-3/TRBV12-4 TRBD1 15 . TGTGCCAGCAGTCTAGGACAGGGGCTTTCCTACGAGCAGTACTTC CASSLGQGLSYEQYF
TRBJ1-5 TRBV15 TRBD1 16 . TGTGCCACCAGCAGAGACGGACAGGGGACCCATCAGCCCCAGCATTTT CATSRDGQGTHQPQHF
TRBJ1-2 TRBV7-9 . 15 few TGTGCCAGCAGCCCTACATGGCTTTGGGACTATGGCTACACCTTC CASSPTWLWDYGYTF
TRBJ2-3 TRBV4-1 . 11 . TGCGCCAGCAGCCAAGAGTATACGCAGTATTTT CASSQEYTQYF
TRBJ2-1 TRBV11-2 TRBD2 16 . TGTGCCAGCAGCCACATAGCGGGAGTCGCCTACAATGAGCAGTTCTTC CASSHIAGVAYNEQFF
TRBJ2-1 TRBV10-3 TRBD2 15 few TGTGCCACCTCCCTAGCGGGAGGATCCTACAATGAGCAGTTCTTC CATSLAGGSYNEQFF
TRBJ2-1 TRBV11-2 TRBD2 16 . TGTGCCAGCAGCCTCGTCCTAGCGGGAGGGCGTAATGAGCAGTTCTTC CASSLVLAGGRNEQFF
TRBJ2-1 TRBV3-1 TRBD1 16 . TGTGCCAGCAGCCATTCCGACAGGGGGCGATACAATGAGCAGTTCTTC CASSHSDRGRYNEQFF
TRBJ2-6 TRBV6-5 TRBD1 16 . TGTGCCAGCAGTTACTCGACAGGGTCCGGGGCCAACGTCCTGACTTTC CASSYSTGSGANVLTF
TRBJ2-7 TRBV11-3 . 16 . TGTGCCAGCAGCTTAGTTTCGGCGGGAAGCGTCTACGAGCAGTACTTC CASSLVSAGSVYEQYF
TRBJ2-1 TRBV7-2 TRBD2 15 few TGTGCCAGCAGCTTAGGCCTAGCGGCTTACAATGAGCAGTTCTTC CASSLGLAAYNEQFF
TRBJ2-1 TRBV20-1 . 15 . TGCAGTGCTAGAGATCCTAGCGGAGGGGGCGATGAGCAGTTCTTC CSARDPSGGGDEQFF
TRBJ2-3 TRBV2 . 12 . TGTGCCAGCAGTGGGGACGCAGATACGCAGTATTTT CASSGDADTQYF
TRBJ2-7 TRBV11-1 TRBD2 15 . TGTGCCAGCAGCTTAGGACTAGCCCTTTGGGACGAGCAGTACTTC CASSLGLALWDEQYF
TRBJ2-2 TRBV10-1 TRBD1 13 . TGCGCCAGCAGTTCGACAGGGGCCGGGGAGCTGTTTTTT CASSSTGAGELFF
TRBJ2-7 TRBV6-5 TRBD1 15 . TGTGCCAGCAGTTACTCGTTGGGACAGGGCTACGAGCAGTACTTC CASSYSLGQGYEQYF
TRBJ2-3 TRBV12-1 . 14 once TGTGCCAGCAGCTTTGCCGGGAGCACAGATACGCAGTATTTT CASSFAGSTDTQYF
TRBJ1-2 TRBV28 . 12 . TGTGCCAGCAGTTTATGGGAATTTGGCTACACCTTC CASSLWEFGYTF
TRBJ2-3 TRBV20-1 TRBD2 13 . TGCAGTGGACTAGCGGTTCCGATGGGCACGCAGTATTTT CSGLAVPMGTQYF
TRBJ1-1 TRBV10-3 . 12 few TGTGCCACCGCCCGCACGTCGGCTGAAGCTTTCTTT CATARTSAEAFF
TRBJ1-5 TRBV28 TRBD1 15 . TGTGCCAGCAGTTTGAACAGGGGGCAATATGGGCCCCAGCATTTT CASSLNRGQYGPQHF
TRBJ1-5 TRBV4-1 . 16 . TGTGCCAGCAGCCAAGGTCGGCAGAATAGCAATCAGCCCCAGCATTTT CASSQGRQNSNQPQHF
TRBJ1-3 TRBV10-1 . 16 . TGCGCCAGCAGTGAGTCGACGGGGCTCTCTGGAAACACCATATATTTT CASSESTGLSGNTIYF
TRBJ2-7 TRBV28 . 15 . TGTGCCAGCAGTTTATATTGGGATTCCTCCTACGAGCAGTACTTC CASSLYWDSSYEQYF
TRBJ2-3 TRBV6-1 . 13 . TGTGCCAGCAGCACATCACGGACCGATACGCAGTATTTT CASSTSRTDTQYF
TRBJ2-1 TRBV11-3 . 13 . TGTGCCAGCAGCTCCTTCGGTAAAAATGAGCAGTTCTTC CASSSFGKNEQFF
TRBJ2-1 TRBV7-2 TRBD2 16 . TGTGCCAGCAGCTTAGCTGGACTAGCGGGAGCCAATGAGCAGTTCTTC CASSLAGLAGANEQFF
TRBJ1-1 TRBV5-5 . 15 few TGTGCCAGCAGCTTGGGAGACAGGCTGGTCACTGAAGCTTTCTTT CASSLGDRLVTEAFF
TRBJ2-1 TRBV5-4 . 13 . TGTGCCAGCAGCTTGAGGCTCTACAATGAGCAGTTCTTC CASSLRLYNEQFF
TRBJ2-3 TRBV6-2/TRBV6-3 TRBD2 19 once TGTGCCAGCAGTTACTCGATGAGCGGGACGGGAGGGCCCTCAGATACGCAGTATTTT CASSYSMSGTGGPSDTQYF
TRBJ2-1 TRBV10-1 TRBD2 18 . TGCGCCAGCAGTGACCTTAGTAGCGGGGGGGCATCCTACAATGAGCAGTTCTTC CASSDLSSGGASYNEQFF
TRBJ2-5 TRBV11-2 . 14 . TGTGCCAGCAGCTTCCGGGACCCCCAAGAGACCCAGTACTTC CASSFRDPQETQYF
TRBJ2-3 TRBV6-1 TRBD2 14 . TGTGCCAGCAGGGGGGGGACCGGGACGAATACGCAGTATTTT CASRGGTGTNTQYF
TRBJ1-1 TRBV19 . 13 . TGTGCCAGTAGGGCCAAAATGAACACTGAAGCTTTCTTT CASRAKMNTEAFF